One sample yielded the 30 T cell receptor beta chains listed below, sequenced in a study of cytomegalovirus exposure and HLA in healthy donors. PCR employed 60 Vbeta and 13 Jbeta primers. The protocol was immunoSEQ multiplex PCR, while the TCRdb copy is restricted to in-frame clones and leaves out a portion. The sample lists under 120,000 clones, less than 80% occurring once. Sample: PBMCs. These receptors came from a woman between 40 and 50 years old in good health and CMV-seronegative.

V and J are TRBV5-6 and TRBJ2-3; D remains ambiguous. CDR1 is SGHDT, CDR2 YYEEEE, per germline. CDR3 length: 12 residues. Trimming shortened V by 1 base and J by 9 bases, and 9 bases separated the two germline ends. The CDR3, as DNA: TGTGCCAGCAGCTTGAATAGCATCACGCAGTATTTT. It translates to CASSLNSITQYF.

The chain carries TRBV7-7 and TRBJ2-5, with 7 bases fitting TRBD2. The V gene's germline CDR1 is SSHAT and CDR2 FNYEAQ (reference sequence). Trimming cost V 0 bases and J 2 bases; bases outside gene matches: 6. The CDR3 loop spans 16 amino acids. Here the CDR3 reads CASSLAPGLLQETQYF. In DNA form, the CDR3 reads TGTGCCAGCAGCTTAGCCCCGGGACTATTACAAGAGACCCAGTACTTC.

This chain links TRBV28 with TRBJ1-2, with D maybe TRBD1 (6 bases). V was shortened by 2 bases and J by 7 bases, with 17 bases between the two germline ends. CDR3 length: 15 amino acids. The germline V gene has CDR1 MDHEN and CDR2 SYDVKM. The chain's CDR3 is CASSLSQQGLGGYTF. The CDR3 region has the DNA TGTGCCAGCAGTTTAAGTCAACAGGGATTGGGTGGCTACACCTTC.

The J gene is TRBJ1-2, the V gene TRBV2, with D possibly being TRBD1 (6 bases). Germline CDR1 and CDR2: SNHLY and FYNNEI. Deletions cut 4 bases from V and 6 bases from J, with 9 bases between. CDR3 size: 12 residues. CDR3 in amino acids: CASSVQGHGYTF. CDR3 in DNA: TGTGCCAGCAGTGTACAGGGCCATGGCTACACCTTC.

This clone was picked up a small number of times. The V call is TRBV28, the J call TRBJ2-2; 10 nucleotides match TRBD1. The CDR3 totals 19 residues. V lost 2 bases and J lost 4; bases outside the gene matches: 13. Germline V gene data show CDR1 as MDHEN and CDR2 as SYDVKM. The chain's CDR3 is CASSLPETGGLIGTGELFF. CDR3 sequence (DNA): TGTGCCAGCAGTTTACCGGAGACAGGGGGCTTGATTGGCACCGGGGAGCTGTTTTTT.

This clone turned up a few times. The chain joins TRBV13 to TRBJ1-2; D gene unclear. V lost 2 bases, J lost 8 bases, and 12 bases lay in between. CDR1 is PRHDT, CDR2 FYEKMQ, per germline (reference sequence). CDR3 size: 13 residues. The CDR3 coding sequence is TGTGCCAGCAGCTTACGCGTGGCGACAGGCTACACCTTC. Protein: CASSLRVATGYTF.

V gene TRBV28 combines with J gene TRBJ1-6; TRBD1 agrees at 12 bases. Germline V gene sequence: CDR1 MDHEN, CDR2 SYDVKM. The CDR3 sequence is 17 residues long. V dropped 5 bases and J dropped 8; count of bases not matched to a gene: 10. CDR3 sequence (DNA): TGTGCCAGCAGTAAATGGGGACAGGGGGCGGCTCATTCACCCCTCCACTTT. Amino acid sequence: CASSKWGQGAAHSPLHF. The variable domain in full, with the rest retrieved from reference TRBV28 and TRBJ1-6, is DVKVTQSSRYLVKRTGEKVFLECVQDMDHENMFWYRQDPGLGLRLIYFSYDVKMKEKGDIPEGYSVSREKKERFSLILESASTNQTSMYLCASSKWGQGAAHSPLHFGNGTRLTVT.

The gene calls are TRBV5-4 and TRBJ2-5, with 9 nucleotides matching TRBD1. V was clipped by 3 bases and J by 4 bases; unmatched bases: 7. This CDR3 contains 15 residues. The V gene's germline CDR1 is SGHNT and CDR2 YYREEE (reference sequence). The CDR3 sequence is CASSSSQGARETQYF. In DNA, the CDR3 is TGTGCCAGCAGCTCCTCACAGGGGGCGCGAGAGACCCAGTACTTC.

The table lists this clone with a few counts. In nucleotides, the CDR3 is TGTGCCAGCTCATTGGCGTTGGGGGGGGCTGAAGCTTTCTTT. Amino acids: CASSLALGGAEAFF. The chain combines TRBV27 with TRBJ1-1, with a tentative D call TRBD1 (5 bases). The CDR3 length is 14 residues. With 8 bases removed from V and 6 bases from J, the gap between germline ends came to 19 bases. Germline loops: CDR1 MNHEY, CDR2 SMNVEV (reference sequence).

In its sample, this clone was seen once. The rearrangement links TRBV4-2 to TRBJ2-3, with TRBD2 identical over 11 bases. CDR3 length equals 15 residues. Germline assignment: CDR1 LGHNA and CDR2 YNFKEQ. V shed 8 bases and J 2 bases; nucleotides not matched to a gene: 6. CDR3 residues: CASSLAGGLTDTQYF. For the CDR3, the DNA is TGTGCCAGCTCCTTAGCGGGGGGGCTCACAGATACGCAGTATTTT.

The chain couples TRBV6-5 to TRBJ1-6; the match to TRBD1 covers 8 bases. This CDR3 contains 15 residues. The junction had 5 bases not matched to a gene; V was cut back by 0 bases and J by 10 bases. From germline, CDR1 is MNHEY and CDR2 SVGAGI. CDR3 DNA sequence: TGTGCCAGCAGTTACTCCAGGGGGCAGGAATCACCCCTCCACTTT. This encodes CASSYSRGQESPLHF.

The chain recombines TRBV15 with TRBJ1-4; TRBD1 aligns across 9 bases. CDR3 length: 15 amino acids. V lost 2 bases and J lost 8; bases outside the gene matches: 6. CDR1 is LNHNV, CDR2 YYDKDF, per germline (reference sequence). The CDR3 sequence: CATSRQTGGDEKLFF. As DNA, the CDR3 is TGTGCCACCAGCAGACAGACAGGGGGAGACGAAAAACTGTTTTTT.

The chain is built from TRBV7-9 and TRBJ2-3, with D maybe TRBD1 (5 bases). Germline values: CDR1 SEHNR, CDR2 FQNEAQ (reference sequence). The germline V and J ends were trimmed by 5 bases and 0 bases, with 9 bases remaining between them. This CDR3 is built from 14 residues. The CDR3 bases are TGTGCCAGCAGCGATACAGGTAGCACAGATACGCAGTATTTT. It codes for CASSDTGSTDTQYF.

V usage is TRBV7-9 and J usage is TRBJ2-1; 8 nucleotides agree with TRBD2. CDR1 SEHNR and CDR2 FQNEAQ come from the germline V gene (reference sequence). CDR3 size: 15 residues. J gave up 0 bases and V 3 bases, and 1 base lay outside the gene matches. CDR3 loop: CASSLGTSSYNEQFF. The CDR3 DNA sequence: TGTGCCAGCAGCTTGGGGACTAGCTCCTACAATGAGCAGTTCTTC.

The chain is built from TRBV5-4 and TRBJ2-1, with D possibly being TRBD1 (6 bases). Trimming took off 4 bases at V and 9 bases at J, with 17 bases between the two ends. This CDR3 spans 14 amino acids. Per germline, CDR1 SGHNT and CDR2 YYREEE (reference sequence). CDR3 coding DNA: TGTGCCAGCAGCATTCCCAGGGGTAGTAGTGAGCAGTTCTTC. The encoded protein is CASSIPRGSSEQFF.

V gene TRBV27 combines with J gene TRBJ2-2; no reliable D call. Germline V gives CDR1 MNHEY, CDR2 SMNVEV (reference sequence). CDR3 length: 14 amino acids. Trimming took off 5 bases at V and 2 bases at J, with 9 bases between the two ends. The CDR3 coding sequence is TGTGCCAGCAGTATGCTCAGTAACACCGGGGAGCTGTTTTTT. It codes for CASSMLSNTGELFF.

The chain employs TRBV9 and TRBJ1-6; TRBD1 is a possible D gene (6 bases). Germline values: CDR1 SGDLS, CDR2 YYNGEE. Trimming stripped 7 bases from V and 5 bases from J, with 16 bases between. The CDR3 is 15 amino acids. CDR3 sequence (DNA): TGTGCCAGCCGGGGCGCCGGACAGAATAATTCACCCCTCCACTTT. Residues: CASRGAGQNNSPLHF.

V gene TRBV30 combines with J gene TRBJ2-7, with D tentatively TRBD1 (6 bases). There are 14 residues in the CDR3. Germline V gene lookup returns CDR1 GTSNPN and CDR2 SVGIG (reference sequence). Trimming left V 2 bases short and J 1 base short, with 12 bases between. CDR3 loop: CAWSWAQGSYEQYF. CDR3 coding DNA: TGTGCCTGGAGTTGGGCCCAGGGGTCCTACGAGCAGTACTTC.

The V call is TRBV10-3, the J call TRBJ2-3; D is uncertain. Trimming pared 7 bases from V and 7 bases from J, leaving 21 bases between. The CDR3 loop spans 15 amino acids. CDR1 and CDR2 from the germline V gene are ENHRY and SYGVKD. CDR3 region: CAINSAPRRGHTQYF. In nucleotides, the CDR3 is TGTGCCATCAATTCAGCCCCGCGGCGCGGCCATACGCAGTATTTT.

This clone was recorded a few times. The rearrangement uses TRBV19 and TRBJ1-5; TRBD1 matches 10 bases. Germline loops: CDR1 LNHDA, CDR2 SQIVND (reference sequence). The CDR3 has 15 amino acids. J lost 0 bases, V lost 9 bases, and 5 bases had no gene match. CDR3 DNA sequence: TGTGCCAGCGAGACAGGGGGCTATAGCAATCAGCCCCAGCATTTT. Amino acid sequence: CASETGGYSNQPQHF.

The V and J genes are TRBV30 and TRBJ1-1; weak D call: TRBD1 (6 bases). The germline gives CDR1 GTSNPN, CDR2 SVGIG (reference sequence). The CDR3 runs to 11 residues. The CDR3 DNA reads TGTGGGGGGCGGCTAACATCTGAAGCTTTCTTT. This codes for CGGRLTSEAFF.

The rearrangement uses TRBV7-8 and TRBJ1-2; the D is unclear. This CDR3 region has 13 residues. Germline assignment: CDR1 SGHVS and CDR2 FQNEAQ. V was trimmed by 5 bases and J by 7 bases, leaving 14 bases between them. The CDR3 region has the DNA TGTGCCAGCAGCCCCCCAGGATATGGTGGCTACACCTTC. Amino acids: CASSPPGYGGYTF.

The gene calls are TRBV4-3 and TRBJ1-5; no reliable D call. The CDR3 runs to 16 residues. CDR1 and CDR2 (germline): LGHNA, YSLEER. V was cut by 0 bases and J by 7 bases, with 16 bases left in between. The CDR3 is CASSQDAKGPGQPQHF. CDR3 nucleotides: TGCGCCAGCAGCCAAGACGCGAAGGGCCCGGGACAGCCCCAGCATTTT.

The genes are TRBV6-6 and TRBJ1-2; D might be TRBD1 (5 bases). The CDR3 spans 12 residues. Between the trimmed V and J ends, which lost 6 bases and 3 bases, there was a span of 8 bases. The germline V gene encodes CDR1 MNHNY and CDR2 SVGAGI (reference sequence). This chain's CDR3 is CASSGTYYGYTF. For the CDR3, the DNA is TGTGCCAGCAGCGGGACTTACTATGGCTACACCTTC.

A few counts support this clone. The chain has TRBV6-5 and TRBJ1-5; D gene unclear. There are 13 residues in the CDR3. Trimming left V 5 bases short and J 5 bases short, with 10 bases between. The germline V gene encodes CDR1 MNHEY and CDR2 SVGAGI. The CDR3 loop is CASSESRDQPQHF. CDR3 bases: TGTGCCAGCAGTGAGTCCCGGGATCAGCCCCAGCATTTT.

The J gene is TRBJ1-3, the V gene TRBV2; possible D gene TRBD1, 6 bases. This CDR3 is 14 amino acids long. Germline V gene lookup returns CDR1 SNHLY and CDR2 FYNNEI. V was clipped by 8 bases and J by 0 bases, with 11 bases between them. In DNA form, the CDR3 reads TGTGCCAGCCTCCGGGACAACTCTGGAAACACCATATATTTT. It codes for CASLRDNSGNTIYF.

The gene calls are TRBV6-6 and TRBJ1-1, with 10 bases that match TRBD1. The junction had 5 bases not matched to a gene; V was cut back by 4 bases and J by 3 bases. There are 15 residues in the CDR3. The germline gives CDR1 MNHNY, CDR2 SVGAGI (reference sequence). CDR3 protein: CASSFQTGGYTEAFF. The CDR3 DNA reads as TGTGCCAGCAGTTTCCAGACAGGGGGCTACACTGAAGCTTTCTTT.

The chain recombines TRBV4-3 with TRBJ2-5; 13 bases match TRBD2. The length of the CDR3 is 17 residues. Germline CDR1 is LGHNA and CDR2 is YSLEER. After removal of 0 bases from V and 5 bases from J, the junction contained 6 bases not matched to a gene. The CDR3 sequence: CASSQDPWTSGGETQYF. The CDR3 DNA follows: TGCGCCAGCAGCCAAGATCCCTGGACTAGCGGGGGCGAGACCCAGTACTTC.

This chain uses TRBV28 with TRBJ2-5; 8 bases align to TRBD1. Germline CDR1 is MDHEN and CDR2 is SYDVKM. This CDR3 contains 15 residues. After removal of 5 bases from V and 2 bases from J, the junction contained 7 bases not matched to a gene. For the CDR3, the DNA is TGTGCCAGCAGTCCTCTGGGGACAGGACAAGAGACCCAGTACTTC. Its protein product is CASSPLGTGQETQYF.

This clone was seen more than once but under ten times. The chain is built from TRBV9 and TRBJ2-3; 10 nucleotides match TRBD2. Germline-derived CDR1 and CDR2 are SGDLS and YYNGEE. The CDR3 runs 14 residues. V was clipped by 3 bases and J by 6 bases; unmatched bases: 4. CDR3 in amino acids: CASSAGLASDTQYF. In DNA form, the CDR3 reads TGTGCCAGCAGCGCGGGACTAGCGAGTGATACGCAGTATTTT.